This passage covers 6 T cell receptor beta chains from one sample sequenced in a study of graft-versus-host responses after intestinal transplantation. The method was immunoSEQ multiplex PCR; TCRdb's version includes in-frame clones alone and lacks a portion of them. The table lists around 20,000 clones, 82% of them singletons, with under 2% in the top ten. Source: PBMCs, taken 14 days after transplant. The source of these receptors is a human patient who received an intestinal transplant, so some T cells may come from the graft donor.

The CDR3 nucleotides are TGTGCCAGCAGCTTAGTTAGTGGGGTCGAAGCTTTCTTT. This sequence encodes CASSLVSGVEAFF. The chain carries TRBV7-8 and TRBJ1-1; D remains unclear. Trimming pared 1 base from V and 8 bases from J, leaving 11 bases between. The germline gives CDR1 SGHVS, CDR2 FQNEAQ. The CDR3 runs 13 residues.

The chain recombines TRBV27 with TRBJ2-1; 9 nucleotides line up with TRBD1. Germline CDR1 is MNHEY and CDR2 is SMNVEV (reference sequence). V lost 6 bases to trimming and J lost 3 bases; unmatched junction nucleotides: 6. The CDR3 consists of 15 residues. CDR3 region: CASSSGTGSYNEQFF. Here the CDR3 DNA reads TGTGCCAGCAGCTCCGGGACAGGGAGCTACAATGAGCAGTTCTTC.

V gene TRBV7-2 combines with J gene TRBJ1-4; a weak D match, TRBD1 (5 bases). CDR3 size: 13 residues. The germline V gene encodes CDR1 SGHTA and CDR2 FQGNSA. V lost 7 bases and J 8 bases, leaving 14 bases between the germline ends. Here the CDR3 reads CASNRGRDEKLFF. The CDR3 DNA follows: TGTGCCAGCAACCGGGGCAGGGACGAAAAACTGTTTTTT.

The genes are TRBV28 and TRBJ1-3; TRBD1 might be the D (6 bases). From germline, CDR1 is MDHEN and CDR2 SYDVKM. V was trimmed by 3 bases and J by 4 bases, leaving 16 bases between them. The CDR3 sequence is 16 residues long. CDR3 DNA sequence: TGTGCCAGCAGTTTTTACAGGGATTGGACGGGAAACACCATATATTTT. Its protein is CASSFYRDWTGNTIYF. The variable domain in full, with the rest retrieved from reference TRBV28 and TRBJ1-3, is DVKVTQSSRYLVKRTGEKVFLECVQDMDHENMFWYRQDPGLGLRLIYFSYDVKMKEKGDIPEGYSVSREKKERFSLILESASTNQTSMYLCASSFYRDWTGNTIYFGEGSWLTVV.

J is TRBJ2-7 and V is TRBV27; a possible D gene is TRBD2 (5 bases). V shed 3 bases and J shed 5 bases, with 11 bases lying between them. This CDR3 comprises 13 residues. CDR1 MNHEY and CDR2 SMNVEV come from the germline V gene (reference sequence). This CDR3 is CASSFGVGDEQYF. The DNA of the CDR3 is TGTGCCAGCAGTTTTGGGGTCGGGGACGAGCAGTACTTC.

This sequence joins TRBV7-8 and TRBJ2-7; possibly TRBD2 for D (6 bases). This CDR3 comprises 16 residues. Per germline, CDR1 SGHVS and CDR2 FQNEAQ. V lost 5 bases and J lost 5, with 22 bases in between. The chain's CDR3 is CASSRTPLAGLNEQYF. The CDR3 nucleotides read TGTGCCAGCAGCCGAACCCCACTAGCCGGCCTAAACGAGCAGTACTTC.